A single T cell receptor beta chain is shown here with its context. RNA, at roughly 0.45 to 1 ug, was reverse transcribed with random hexamers. TCRdb reprocessed the immunoSEQ multiplex PCR reads via MiXCR and lists one record per CDR3 protein. The sample holds 150,000 or so distinct CDR3 sequences, approximately 95% seen once. This CDR3 region has 16 residues. Trimming removed 5 bases from V and 0 bases from J; junction bases left unmatched: 10. Germline CDR1 is MNHEY and CDR2 is SMNVEV (reference sequence). These data belong to a study of CD8 T cells in Susac syndrome. The receptor was isolated from a human donor with Susac syndrome. The chain joins TRBV27 to TRBJ2-7, with TRBD2 identical over 7 bases. The sequenced material came from CD4+ T cells from PBMCs. As DNA, the CDR3 is TGTGCCAGCAGTCCGAACCCTAGCGGATTCTCCTACGAGCAGTACTTC. Translated: CASSPNPSGFSYEQYF.